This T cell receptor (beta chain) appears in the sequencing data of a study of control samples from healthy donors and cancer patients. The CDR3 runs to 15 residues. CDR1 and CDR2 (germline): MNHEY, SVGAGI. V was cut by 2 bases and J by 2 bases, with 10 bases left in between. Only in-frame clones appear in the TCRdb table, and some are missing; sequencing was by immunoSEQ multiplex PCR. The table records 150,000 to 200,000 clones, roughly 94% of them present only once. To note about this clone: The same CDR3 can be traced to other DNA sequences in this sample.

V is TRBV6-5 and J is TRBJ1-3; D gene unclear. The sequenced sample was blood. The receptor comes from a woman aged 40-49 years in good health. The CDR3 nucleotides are TGTGCCAGCAGTTACGGTGGAGAAGCTGGAAACACCATATATTTT. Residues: CASSYGGEAGNTIYF.